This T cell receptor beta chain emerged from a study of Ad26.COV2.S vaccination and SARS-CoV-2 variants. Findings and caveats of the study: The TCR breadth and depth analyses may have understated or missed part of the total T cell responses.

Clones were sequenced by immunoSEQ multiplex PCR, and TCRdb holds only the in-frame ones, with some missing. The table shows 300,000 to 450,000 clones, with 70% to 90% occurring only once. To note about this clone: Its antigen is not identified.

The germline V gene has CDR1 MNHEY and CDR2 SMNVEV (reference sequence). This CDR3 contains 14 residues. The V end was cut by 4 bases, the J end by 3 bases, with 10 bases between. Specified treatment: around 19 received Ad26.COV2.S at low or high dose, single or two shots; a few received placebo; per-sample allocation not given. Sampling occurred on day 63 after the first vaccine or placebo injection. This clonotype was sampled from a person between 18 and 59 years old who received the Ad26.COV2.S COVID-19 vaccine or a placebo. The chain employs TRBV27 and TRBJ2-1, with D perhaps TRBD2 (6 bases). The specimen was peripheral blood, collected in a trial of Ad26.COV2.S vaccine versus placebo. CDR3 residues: CASSSLASYNEQFF. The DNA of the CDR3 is TGTGCCAGCAGTTCGCTAGCGAGCTACAATGAGCAGTTCTTC.